Presented here are 8 T cell receptor beta chains from one specimen sequenced in a study of identical twins (TCRdb year 2016). Library construction relied on 5' RACE. TCRdb records Illumina HiSeq 2000 as the sequencer. Using fastp at Q25 and MiXCR, TCRdb reprocessed the public reads and kept productive beta chains. For every CDR3 protein sequence, its rows merge into one entry that carries the most common genes and DNA. The table for this sample lists 420,000 or so distinct CDR3 sequences; around 20% of them were counted only once. Together, the top ten hold 9% to 15% of the sample. Sequenced: naive T cells sorted from blood. The sample's cell subset or site, from its label and the paper: cells isolated with a human naive T-cell isolation kit. These receptor sequences come from a man aged 45 to 65 in good health.

This chain uses TRBV5-6 with TRBJ1-1; tentative D call: TRBD1 (6 bases). The CDR3 is 15 residues long. V was shortened by 2 bases and J by 1 base, with 12 bases between the two germline ends. Germline loops: CDR1 SGHDT, CDR2 YYEEEE. The CDR3 DNA is TGTGCCAGCAGCTTTTTGGGGGCGCGGAACACTGAAGCTTTCTTT. Amino acids: CASSFLGARNTEAFF.

This clonotype appeared a few times. This chain connects TRBV20-1 to TRBJ2-5; 8 bases match TRBD2. V lost 5 bases to trimming and J lost 1 base; unmatched junction nucleotides: 9. Germline CDR1 reads DFQATT; CDR2 reads SNEGSKA (reference sequence). The CDR3 sequence is 15 residues long. CDR3 coding DNA: TGCAGTGCTCTCCCGTCTAGCGGGCCCCAAGAGACCCAGTACTTC. This gives the protein CSALPSSGPQETQYF.

This clonotype showed up just a few times. The chain uses TRBV10-1 and TRBJ2-7; D call uncertain. The CDR3 is made up of 12 amino acids. The germline V and J ends were trimmed by 4 bases and 5 bases, with 9 bases remaining between them. Per the germline V gene, CDR1 is WNHNN and CDR2 is SYGVQD (reference sequence). The CDR3 DNA is TGCGCCAGCAGTGCAGCTAGAAACGAGCAGTACTTC. Protein sequence: CASSAARNEQYF.

In its sample, this clonotype was seen many times. This CDR3 reads CASSYGPGGSYEQYF. The CDR3 nucleotides read TGTGCCAGCAGTTACGGGCCAGGGGGTTCCTACGAGCAGTACTTC. The chain carries TRBV6-2 or TRBV6-3 and TRBJ2-7; TRBD1 matches 7 bases. After removal of 2 bases from V and 1 base from J, the junction contained 5 bases not matched to a gene. Germline V gives CDR1 MNHEY, CDR2 SVGEGT. The CDR3 extends over 15 amino acids.

As DNA, the CDR3 is TGTGCCAGCAGTTTTATCAGGGGGCTGCCTTACGAGCAGTACTTC. Translation: CASSFIRGLPYEQYF. The J gene is TRBJ2-7, the V gene TRBV28; 8 nucleotides agree with TRBD1. V trimming: 3 bases; J trimming: 4 bases; junction bases outside the gene matches: 8. This CDR3 is built from 15 residues. Germline loops: CDR1 MDHEN, CDR2 SYDVKM. Together with reference TRBV28 and TRBJ2-7, the CDR3 gives the full variable domain: DVKVTQSSRYLVKRTGEKVFLECVQDMDHENMFWYRQDPGLGLRLIYFSYDVKMKEKGDIPEGYSVSREKKERFSLILESASTNQTSMYLCASSFIRGLPYEQYFGPGTRLTVT.

In its sample, this clonotype was seen a few times. The chain couples TRBV20-1 to TRBJ2-7; 11 nucleotides match TRBD2. This CDR3 spans 14 amino acids. V lost 6 bases, J lost 0 bases, and 4 bases stayed unmatched. From germline, CDR1 is DFQATT and CDR2 SNEGSKA (reference sequence). CDR3 sequence: CSARLAGPSYEQYF. CDR3 DNA sequence: TGCAGTGCAAGACTAGCGGGACCCTCCTACGAGCAGTACTTC.

This clonotype was observed a handful of times. J is TRBJ2-7 and V is TRBV3-1; 7 nucleotides align to TRBD2. The CDR3 extends over 15 amino acids. V shed 0 bases and J 5 bases; nucleotides not matched to a gene: 7. Germline V lookup: CDR1 LGHDT, CDR2 YNNKEL (reference sequence). CDR3 protein: CASSQDLREWNEQYF. The CDR3 bases are TGTGCCAGCAGCCAAGATTTGCGGGAGTGGAACGAGCAGTACTTC.

This clonotype was seen a handful of times. The chain uses TRBV6-1 and TRBJ1-1, with TRBD1 identical over 7 bases. Germline V gives CDR1 MNHNS, CDR2 SASEGT. J lost 0 bases, V lost 6 bases, and 4 bases had no gene match. This CDR3 has 14 amino acids. The CDR3 DNA reads TGTGCCAGCAGGCAGGGGGGAATGAACACTGAAGCTTTCTTT. This encodes CASRQGGMNTEAFF.